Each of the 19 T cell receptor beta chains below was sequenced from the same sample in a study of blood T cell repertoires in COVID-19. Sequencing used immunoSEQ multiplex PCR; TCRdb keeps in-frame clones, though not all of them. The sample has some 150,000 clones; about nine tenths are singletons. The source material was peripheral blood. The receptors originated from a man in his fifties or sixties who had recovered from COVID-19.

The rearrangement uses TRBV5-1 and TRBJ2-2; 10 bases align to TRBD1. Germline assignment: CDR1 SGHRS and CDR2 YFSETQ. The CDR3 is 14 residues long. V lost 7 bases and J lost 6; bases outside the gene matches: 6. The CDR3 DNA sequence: TGCGCCAGCCACCCGGGACAGGGGCCCGGGGAGCTGTTTTTT. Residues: CASHPGQGPGELFF.

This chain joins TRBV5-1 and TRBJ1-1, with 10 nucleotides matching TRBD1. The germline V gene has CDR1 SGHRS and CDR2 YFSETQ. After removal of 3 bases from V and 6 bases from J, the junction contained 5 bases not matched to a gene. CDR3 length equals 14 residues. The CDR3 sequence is CASSWTGGGAEAFF. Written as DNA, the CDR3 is TGCGCCAGCAGCTGGACAGGGGGTGGGGCTGAAGCTTTCTTT.

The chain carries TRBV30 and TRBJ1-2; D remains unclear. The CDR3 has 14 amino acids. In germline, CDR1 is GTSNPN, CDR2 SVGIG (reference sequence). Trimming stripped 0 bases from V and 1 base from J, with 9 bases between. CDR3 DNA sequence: TGTGCCTGGAGTGTACAGATTGATAACTATGGCTACACCTTC. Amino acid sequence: CAWSVQIDNYGYTF.

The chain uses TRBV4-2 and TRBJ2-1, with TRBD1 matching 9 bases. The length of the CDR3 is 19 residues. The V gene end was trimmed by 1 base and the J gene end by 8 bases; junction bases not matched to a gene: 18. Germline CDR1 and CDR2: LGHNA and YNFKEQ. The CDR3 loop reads CASSQAVTTGTGPVDEQFF. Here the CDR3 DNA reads TGTGCCAGCAGCCAAGCCGTTACCACCGGGACAGGGCCTGTCGATGAGCAGTTCTTC.

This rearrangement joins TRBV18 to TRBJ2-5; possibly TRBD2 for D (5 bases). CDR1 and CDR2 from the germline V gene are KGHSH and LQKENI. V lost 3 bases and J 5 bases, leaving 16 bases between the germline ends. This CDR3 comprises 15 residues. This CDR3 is CASSPRSPREETQYF. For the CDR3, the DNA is TGTGCCAGCTCACCCCGGAGTCCGAGGGAGGAGACCCAGTACTTC. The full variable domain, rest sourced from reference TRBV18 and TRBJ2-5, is NAGVMQNPRHLVRRRGQEARLRCSPMKGHSHVYWYRQLPEEGLKFMVYLQKENIIDESGMPKERFSAEFPKEGPSILRIQQVVRGDSAAYFCASSPRSPREETQYFGPGTRLLVL.

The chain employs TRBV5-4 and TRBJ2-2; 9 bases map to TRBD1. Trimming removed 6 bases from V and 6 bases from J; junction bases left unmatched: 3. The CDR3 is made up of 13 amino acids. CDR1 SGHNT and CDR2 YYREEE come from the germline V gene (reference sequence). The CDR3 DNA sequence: TGTGCCAGCACCAGGACAGGGGCCGGGGAGCTGTTTTTT. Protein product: CASTRTGAGELFF.

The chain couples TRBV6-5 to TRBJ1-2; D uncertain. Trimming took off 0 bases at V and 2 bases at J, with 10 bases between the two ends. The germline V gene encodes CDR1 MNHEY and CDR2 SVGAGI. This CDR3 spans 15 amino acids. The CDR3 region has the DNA TGTGCCAGCAGTTACTCGATCCAGGTCAACTATGGCTACACCTTC. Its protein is CASSYSIQVNYGYTF.

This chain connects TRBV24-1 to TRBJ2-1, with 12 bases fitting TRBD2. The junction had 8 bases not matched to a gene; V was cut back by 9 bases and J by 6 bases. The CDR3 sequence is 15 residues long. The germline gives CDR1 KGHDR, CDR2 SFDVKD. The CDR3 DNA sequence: TGTGCCACCGGTCTAGCGGGGGGGCAGAGCAATGAGCAGTTCTTC. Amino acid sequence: CATGLAGGQSNEQFF.

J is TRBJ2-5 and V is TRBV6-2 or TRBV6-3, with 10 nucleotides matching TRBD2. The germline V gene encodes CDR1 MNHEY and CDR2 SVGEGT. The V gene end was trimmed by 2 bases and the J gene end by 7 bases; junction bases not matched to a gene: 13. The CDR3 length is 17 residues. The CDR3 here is CASSYLAGARFLGTQYF. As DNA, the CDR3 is TGTGCCAGCAGTTACCTAGCGGGGGCCCGATTTCTGGGGACCCAGTACTTC.

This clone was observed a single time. For the CDR3, the DNA is TGCGCCAGCAGCCTACAAATAAGCGGGGGGAACACAGATACGCAGTATTTT. As protein: CASSLQISGGNTDTQYF. The chain employs TRBV4-3 and TRBJ2-3; 9 bases fit TRBD2. CDR1 and CDR2 from the germline V gene are LGHNA and YSLEER. V trimming: 4 bases; J trimming: 2 bases; junction bases outside the gene matches: 10. The CDR3 extends over 17 amino acids.

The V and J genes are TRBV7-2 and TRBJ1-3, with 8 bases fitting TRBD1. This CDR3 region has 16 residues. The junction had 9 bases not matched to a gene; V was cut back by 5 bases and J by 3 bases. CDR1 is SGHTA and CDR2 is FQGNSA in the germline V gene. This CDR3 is CASSRLQGVNGNTIYF. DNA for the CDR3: TGTGCCAGCAGCCGGTTACAGGGGGTTAATGGAAACACCATATATTTT.

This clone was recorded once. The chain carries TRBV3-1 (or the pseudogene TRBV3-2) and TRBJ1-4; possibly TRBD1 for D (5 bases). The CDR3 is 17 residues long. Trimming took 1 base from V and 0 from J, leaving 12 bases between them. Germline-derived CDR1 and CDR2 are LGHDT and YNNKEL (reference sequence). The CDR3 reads CASSQALGGATNEKLFF. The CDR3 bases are TGTGCCAGCAGCCAAGCCCTGGGGGGTGCAACTAATGAAAAACTGTTTTTT.

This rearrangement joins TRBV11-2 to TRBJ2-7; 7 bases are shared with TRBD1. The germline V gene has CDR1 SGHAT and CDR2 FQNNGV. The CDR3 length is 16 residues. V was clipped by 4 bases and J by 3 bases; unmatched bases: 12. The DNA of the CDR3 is TGTGCCAGCAGCTCCGGGACAGCGGCCTTTGACTACGAGCAGTACTTC. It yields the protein CASSSGTAAFDYEQYF.

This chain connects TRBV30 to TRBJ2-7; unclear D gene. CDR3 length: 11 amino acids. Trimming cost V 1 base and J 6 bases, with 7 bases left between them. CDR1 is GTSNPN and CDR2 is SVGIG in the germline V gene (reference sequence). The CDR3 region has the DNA TGTGCCTGGAGTGGCGGTGGCGAGCAGTACTTC. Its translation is CAWSGGGEQYF.

The CDR3 region is CASSPGTGRNVDAFF. CDR3 nucleotide sequence: TGTGCCAGCAGTCCCGGGACAGGGAGGAACGTGGATGCTTTCTTT. This chain links TRBV27 with TRBJ1-1, with 9 bases that match TRBD1. The CDR3 length is 15 residues. From germline, CDR1 is MNHEY and CDR2 SMNVEV (reference sequence). Unmatched junction bases numbered 15, after V lost 5 bases and J lost 11 bases.

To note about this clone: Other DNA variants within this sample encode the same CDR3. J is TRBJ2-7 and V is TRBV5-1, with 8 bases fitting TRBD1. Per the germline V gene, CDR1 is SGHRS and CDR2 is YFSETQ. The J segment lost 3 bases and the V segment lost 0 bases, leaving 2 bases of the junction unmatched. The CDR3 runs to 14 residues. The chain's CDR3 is CASSLDRGYYEQYF. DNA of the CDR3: TGCGCCAGCAGCTTGGACAGGGGGTACTACGAGCAGTACTTC.

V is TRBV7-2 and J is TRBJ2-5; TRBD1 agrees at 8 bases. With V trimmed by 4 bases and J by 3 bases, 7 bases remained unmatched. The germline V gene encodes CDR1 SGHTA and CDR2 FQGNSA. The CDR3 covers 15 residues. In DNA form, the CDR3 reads TGTGCCAGCAGCTCACTAGGGACAGGAGAAGAGACCCAGTACTTC. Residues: CASSSLGTGEETQYF.

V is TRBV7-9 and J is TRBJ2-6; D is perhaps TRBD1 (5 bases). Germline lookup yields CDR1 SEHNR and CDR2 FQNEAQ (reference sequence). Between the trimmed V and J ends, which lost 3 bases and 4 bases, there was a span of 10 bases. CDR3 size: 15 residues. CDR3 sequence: CASSLSRQGANVLTF. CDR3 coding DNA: TGTGCCAGCAGCTTGAGCCGACAGGGGGCCAACGTCCTGACTTTC.

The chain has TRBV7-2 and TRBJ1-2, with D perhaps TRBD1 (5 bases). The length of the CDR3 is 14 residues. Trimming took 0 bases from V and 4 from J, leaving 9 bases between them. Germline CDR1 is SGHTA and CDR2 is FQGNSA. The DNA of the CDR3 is TGTGCCAGCAGCTTAGCACAGGTTCTCTATGGCTACACCTTC. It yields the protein CASSLAQVLYGYTF.